The source of this T cell receptor (beta chain) is a study of blood T cell repertoires in COVID-19. Study background: COVID-19 samples, acute and convalescent, were from the United States, Italy and Spain. T cells, B-cell-depleted T cells, or PBMCs provided the cDNA or gDNA that served as material.

In the authors' workflow: Amplification of reference gene primers was used by the study to estimate nucleated cell counts. This table comes from immunoSEQ multiplex PCR, and its TCRdb copy is limited to in-frame clones, with some not included. Clone size and the V and J calls come from that table; the DNA yielded D and trimming. Here the sample spans some 150,000 clones, 85% being singletons. The clonotype originates from a woman aged 40 to 49 with active or convalescent COVID-19. Sequencing input: peripheral blood.

CDR3: CASSVINEQFF. CDR3 DNA: TGCGCCAGCAGCGTAATAAATGAGCAGTTCTTC. The chain employs TRBV5-1 and TRBJ2-1; no clear D. Germline V gene sequence: CDR1 SGHRS, CDR2 YFSETQ. CDR3 length: 11 amino acids. Deletions cut 4 bases from V and 7 bases from J, with 6 bases between.